This T cell receptor beta chain was documented in a study of blood T cell repertoires in COVID-19. Overall study context: Sites in the United States, Italy and Spain provided acute and convalescent COVID-19 samples. T cells, B-cell-depleted T cells, or PBMCs supplied cDNA or gDNA.

Authors' data handling: Amplification from reference gene primers served as the basis for estimated nucleated cell counts. Here immunoSEQ multiplex PCR was the method, and the copy in TCRdb shows in-frame clones only, minus some. The V and J calls and clone size are taken from that table; D and trimming were inferred from the DNA. This sample has roughly 200,000 clones, with 85% to 90% found just once. Trimming pared 3 bases from V and 2 bases from J, leaving 11 bases between. The CDR3 loop spans 15 amino acids. Germline V lookup: CDR1 MNHEY, CDR2 SMNVEV (reference sequence). V is TRBV27 and J is TRBJ2-1, with D possibly being TRBD2 (6 bases). The receptor comes from a man aged 18 to 35 with active or convalescent COVID-19. The specimen sequenced was peripheral blood. CDR3 amino acids: CASSFDSGAYNEQFF. The CDR3 coding sequence is TGTGCCAGCAGTTTTGATTCGGGGGCCTACAATGAGCAGTTCTTC.